This T cell receptor beta chain is from a study of T cells after yellow fever vaccination. Study overall: Fractions low in cell number were prepared with SMART-Seq v4 Ultra Low Input. Study results and caveats: Primary-vaccination clones mostly resurfaced post-booster (approximately 96% CD4, roughly 87% CD8). FACS-sorted repertoires could contain abundant clonotypes contaminating from the bulk population.

As concerns this clonotype: Antigen: not known.

Template-switching 5'RACE yielded the TCR cDNA; a universal primer site and UMIs were added in the process. TCRdb used MiXCR to reprocess the 5' RACE reads, holding one entry per CDR3 protein. Among approximately 550,000 distinct CDR3 sequences listed, roughly a fifth were seen once. The sequence was collected from a man younger than 40 who received the YFV17D yellow fever vaccine. The material sequenced was PBMCs, taken 15 days after the yellow fever booster vaccination.

CDR3 sequence: CSVRWFGEQYF. The CDR3 DNA reads TGCAGTGTGCGATGGTTCGGTGAGCAGTACTTC. The gene calls are TRBV20-1 and TRBJ2-7; D gene unclear. Germline CDR1 reads DFQATT; CDR2 reads SNEGSKA (reference sequence). The CDR3 runs 11 residues. Trimming cost V 7 bases and J 7 bases, with 14 bases left between them.